Described below is a single TCR beta chain sequence and its context. The data are from a study of blood T cell repertoires in COVID-19. Study at large: Specimens from acute and convalescent COVID-19 originated in the United States, Italy and Spain.

Assay: immunoSEQ multiplex PCR; the TCRdb copy retains only in-frame clones and omits some. The table records roughly 74,000 clones, roughly 91% of them present only once. V gave up 5 bases and J gave up 0 bases; unmatched junction bases: 10. Germline V gives CDR1 GTSNPN, CDR2 SVGIG (reference sequence). CDR3 length: 17 residues. The TCR originated in a woman between 50 and 59 years old with acute COVID-19. The material sequenced was PBMCs or T cells enriched from blood (not recorded which). V usage is TRBV30 and J usage is TRBJ2-5; TRBD2 matches 12 bases. The CDR3 protein is CAWSSGLAGWDQETQYF. The CDR3 DNA follows: TGTGCCTGGTCCAGCGGACTAGCGGGGTGGGACCAAGAGACCCAGTACTTC.